The rows below give T cell receptor beta chains drawn from one sample of a study of shared clonotypes between healthy human individuals. Clones were sequenced by immunoSEQ multiplex PCR, and TCRdb holds only the in-frame ones, with some missing. This table holds a few hundred thousand clones, less than 98% found once. Specimen: naive CD4+ T cells sorted from blood. The origin of the receptors is a woman aged 25-40 years in good health. The CDR3 runs from the conserved cysteine through the conserved F or W. A D gene is named only where the DNA matches it firmly.

j_call d_call v_call cdr3_aa
TRBJ2-5 TRBD2 TRBV28 CASRTPGGGEETQYF
TRBJ2-6 . TRBV28 CASMSPGANVLTF
TRBJ2-7 . TRBV19 CASMRQGGEQYF
TRBJ2-3 TRBD1 TRBV7-9 CASSLLYRGINTQYF
TRBJ2-7 . TRBV4-1 CASSPFQGEQYF
TRBJ2-7 TRBD2 TRBV11-2 CASSLEGLAGGWYEQYF
TRBJ1-1 TRBD1 TRBV5-1 CASSGRDRGPGTEAFF
TRBJ1-6 . TRBV27 CASSLWVSNSPLHF
TRBJ2-5 TRBD1 TRBV6-1 CASSALDRGYETQYF
TRBJ2-1 . TRBV6-6 CASSRQADTYNEQFF
TRBJ2-1 . TRBV30 CAWSVSENGEQFF
TRBJ1-1 . TRBV18 CASSGSRQMNTEAFF
TRBJ2-7 . TRBV18 CASSPPGQGIYEQYF
TRBJ2-6 TRBD1 TRBV19 CASSIGRQGPNSGANVLTF
TRBJ1-1 . TRBV29-1 CSGLTFPGTEAFF
TRBJ1-1 . TRBV19 CASSSFRQTNTEAFF
TRBJ1-3 . TRBV7-9 CASSSEDFSSSGNTIYF
TRBJ1-1 TRBD1 TRBV7-2 CASSRTGTANTEAFF
TRBJ1-5 . TRBV28 CASNSAGGTSNQPQHF
TRBJ1-1 . TRBV27 CASGGRNTEAFF
TRBJ1-6 . TRBV4-2 CASSQAASSYNSPLHF
TRBJ1-1 . TRBV6-5 CASSTAGQEPTEAFF
. . TRBV27 CASSFKWGLYEQYF
TRBJ2-2 TRBD1 TRBV6-6 CASRPTGVRNTGELFF
TRBJ2-2 . TRBV19 CASSPGNYGGSNGELFF
TRBJ1-5 . TRBV28 CASRKGGFRNQPQHF
TRBJ2-7 . TRBV6-5 CASSQGRTYEQYF
TRBJ2-2 TRBD2 TRBV18 CASSPGLADTGELFF
TRBJ2-1 TRBD2 TRBV9 CASSVKGGAGVFGTYNEQFF
TRBJ1-1 . TRBV19 CASSIVPGRGTEAFF
TRBJ2-5 TRBD2 TRBV5-1 CASSLRLAGVGSVGETQYF
TRBJ2-7 TRBD1 TRBV28 CASSLFWTGSEQYF
TRBJ1-5 . TRBV27 CASRVLGNQPQHF
TRBJ2-3 . TRBV27 CASRRGMRTQYF
TRBJ2-3 TRBD2 TRBV5-1 CASSLVGTSPDTQYF
TRBJ1-1 . TRBV5-1 CASSGQPDTEAFF
TRBJ2-1 . TRBV20-1 CSAPLSGEQFF
TRBJ2-5 TRBD1 TRBV28 CASSLGQAKETQYF
TRBJ2-5 . TRBV10-2 CASRWAAQETQYF
. . TRBV23-1 CASSHDGDSYEQYF
TRBJ1-6 . TRBV27 CASSSGRLDSPLHF
TRBJ2-3 . TRBV11-2 CASSLSTGNPDTQYF
TRBJ2-1 TRBD2 TRBV27 CASSNGLAGLRPYNEQFF
TRBJ2-1 TRBD2 TRBV7-2 CASSVVGGSGNYNEQFF
TRBJ2-7 TRBD2 TRBV29-1 CSVVAPSGRVLEQYF
TRBJ2-7 . TRBV10-1 CASSPGNSYEQYF
TRBJ1-2 TRBD1 TRBV4-2 CASSQEQGVYYGYTF
TRBJ2-2 . TRBV19 CATKSDQTNPNTGELFF
TRBJ1-2 . TRBV15 CATSRDREGLGGYTF